This section outlines one T cell receptor beta chain sequence together with its context. This clonotype was detected a few times. It has no known antigen specificity. Per-base quality was not reported, and no clone a single base away is much larger than it. This sample was taken from a study of T cells after yellow fever vaccination (dated by TCRdb to about 2019). Some background on the complete study: The SMART-Seq v4 Ultra Low Input RNA kit was used to prepare libraries from fractions with low cell numbers. Blood samples were taken at several timepoints before and after primary and secondary immunization, and bulk PBMC replicates and cell subsets were isolated. Two healthy male donors made up the cohort, one aged 18 to 29 years and the other aged 30 to 39 years. To track T-cell clones before and after primary and booster YFV17D yellow fever vaccination, bulk TCR alpha and beta repertoires were sequenced longitudinally.

Read against the paper, the sample's treatment or condition label means: live attenuated yellow fever vaccine strain. Two biological replicates of bulk PBMCs were collected at each blood-draw timepoint. A standard Ficoll-Paque protocol was used to isolate PBMCs from peripheral blood. TriZol was used to extract RNA from bulk PBMCs, from CD4 and CD8 fractions, and from dextramer-positive and dextramer-negative fractions. Including the terminal cysteine and phenylalanine, the CDR3 comprises 13 residues. The sequence is cut down to CDR3 DNA, 39 bases in frame from base 1. V is cut back by 11 bases and J by 4 bases, with 6 bases in the junction unmatched. The germline V gene (reference sequence) provides CDR1 SEHNR and CDR2 FQNEAQ. Synthesis of TCR cDNA relied on 5'RACE template switching, a step that introduced a universal primer site along with unique molecular identifiers. cDNA synthesis was primed from both the TCR alpha and TCR beta constant segments. Libraries were amplified in two PCR steps, with sample barcodes and sequencing adapters added in the second step. Sequencing of libraries was done on Illumina HiSeq 2500 (2x100 bp) or NovaSeq (2x150 bp). On the authors' methods: Demultiplexing of reads and collapsing into UMI consensus sequences were performed with MIGEC, and V(D)J alignment was carried out with MiXCR. Vaccine-responding clonotypes were identified with edgeR using replicate PBMC samples, with FDR below 0.01 and a log2 fold change above 5 up to day 15 being required. Each bulk clonotype received a CD4 or CD8 identity based on whether the sequenced CD4 or CD8 repertoire contained that clonotype at higher abundance. TCRdb handled the public reads itself, with Q25 trimming in fastp and clone calling in MiXCR, and kept productive beta chains. Rows with one shared CDR3 protein collapse into an entry with the most common genes and DNA. The V and J calls shown here were made by TCRdb, not taken from the authors' results. In this sample the table shows 510,000 or so distinct CDR3 sequences, around 21% of which occur a single time. The ten largest account for roughly an eighth of the sample.

What the authors observed across the whole study: Compared with the primary T-cell response, the secondary T-cell response was weaker but faster, peaking on day 5 rather than day 15. Most clones expanded after primary vaccination were re-detected after the booster (just under 97% of CD4 and around 86% of CD8), suggesting broad memory maintenance. Because only two donors were included in the study, the extent to which the findings can be generalized is limited. Computational filtering was needed because FACS-sorted repertoires could contain abundant contaminating clonotypes from the bulk population. A small share of clonotypes occurred in both CD4 and CD8 compartments, likely arising from convergent recombination.

The starting material was PBMCs, obtained 15 days after the yellow fever booster vaccination. The source is a man aged 30 to 39 who received the YFV17D yellow fever vaccine. The sequence links TRBV7-9 to TRBJ2-1, with 9 central nucleotides matching TRBD2. The CDR3 here reads CAGASGTYNEQFF. The DNA sequence is given as TGTGCCGGAGCTAGCGGGACTTACAATGAGCAGTTCTTC.